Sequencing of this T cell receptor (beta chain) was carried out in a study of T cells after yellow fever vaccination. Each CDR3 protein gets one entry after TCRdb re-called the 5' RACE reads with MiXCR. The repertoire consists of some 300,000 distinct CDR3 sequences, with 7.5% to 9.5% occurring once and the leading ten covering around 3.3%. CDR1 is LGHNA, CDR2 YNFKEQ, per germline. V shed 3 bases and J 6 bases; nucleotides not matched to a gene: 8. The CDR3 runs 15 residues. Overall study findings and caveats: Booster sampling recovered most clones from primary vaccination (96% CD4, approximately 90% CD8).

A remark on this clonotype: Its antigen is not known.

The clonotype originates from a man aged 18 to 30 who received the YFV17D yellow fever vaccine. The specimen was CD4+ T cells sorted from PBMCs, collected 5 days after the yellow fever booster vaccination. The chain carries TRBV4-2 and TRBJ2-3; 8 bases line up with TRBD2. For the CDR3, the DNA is TGTGCCAGCAGCCAGGTCAGCGGGGGTTCGGATACGCAGTATTTT. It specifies CASSQVSGGSDTQYF.